The next 25 T cell receptor beta chains were all read from a single sample in a study of T cells in Graves' hyperthyroidism and ophthalmopathy (dated by TCRdb to the late 2010s). Library method: multiplex PCR. TCRdb lists the instrument as Illumina HiSeq 2000. Amplification of TCR beta CDR3 regions was carried out from RNA transcripts. A first-round RT-PCR of the TCR CDR3 used the HTBI primer set with the Qiagen OneStep RT-PCR kit. The public reads were reprocessed in TCRdb via fastp at Q25 and MiXCR, keeping in-frame beta chains. Entries are consolidated by CDR3 protein sequence, retaining the most common genes and DNA. This sample is represented by roughly 750,000 distinct CDR3 sequences; approximately 16% of them were singletons. The ten largest account for roughly 8% of the sample. Sequencing input: blood. The receptors shown here come from a man in his late teens or twenties with Graves' hyperthyroidism.

This clonotype was recorded many times. The rearrangement joins TRBV27 to TRBJ2-7; possible D gene TRBD1, 7 bases. V gave up 2 bases and J gave up 0 bases, with 11 bases separating them. This CDR3 comprises 15 residues. Germline CDR1 is MNHEY and CDR2 is SMNVEV (reference sequence). This chain's CDR3 is CASSLRGDSSYEQYF. The CDR3 DNA reads as TGTGCCAGCAGTTTACGCGGGGACAGCTCCTACGAGCAGTACTTC.

This clonotype came up a few times. The chain combines TRBV30 with TRBJ2-7; 9 bases agree with TRBD2. CDR3 length: 18 amino acids. Germline assignment: CDR1 GTSNPN and CDR2 SVGIG (reference sequence). The V segment lost 0 bases and the J segment 0 bases; nucleotides outside the gene matches: 12. The CDR3 sequence is CAWSVSRVWREGSYEQYF. In nucleotides, the CDR3 is TGTGCCTGGAGTGTAAGTCGCGTGTGGCGGGAGGGCTCCTACGAGCAGTACTTC.

The sample holds many counts of this clonotype. The V gene is TRBV2, the J gene TRBJ2-3; D call uncertain. Trimming pared 4 bases from V and 1 base from J, leaving 6 bases between. Germline V CDR1 and CDR2: SNHLY, FYNNEI. There are 13 residues in the CDR3. In DNA form, the CDR3 reads TGTGCCAGCAGTGTGTTCCGCACAGATACGCAGTATTTT. Residues: CASSVFRTDTQYF.

This clonotype was seen a few times. The rearrangement links TRBV11-2 to TRBJ2-4, with a weak D call TRBD2 (6 bases). V lost 5 bases to trimming and J lost 0 bases, with 20 bases between them. The CDR3 spans 18 residues. CDR1 and CDR2 from the germline V gene are SGHAT and FQNNGV. The CDR3: CASSHFNSAGIAKNIQYF. Written as DNA, the CDR3 is TGTGCCAGCAGCCATTTCAACTCTGCGGGGATAGCCAAAAACATTCAGTACTTC.

The rearrangement joins TRBV4-2 to TRBJ1-1, with D perhaps TRBD1 (5 bases). Germline V gives CDR1 LGHNA, CDR2 YNFKEQ. Trimming took 1 base from V and 5 from J, leaving 11 bases between them. The CDR3 spans 14 residues. Here the CDR3 DNA reads TGTGCCAGCAGCCAAGGGGGGGGGGATACTGAAGCTTTCTTT. Translating it yields CASSQGGGDTEAFF.

Turning to this clonotype: This may be a read error, as it is one base from a much larger clone. The chain couples TRBV7-3 to TRBJ2-1; D is undetermined. Germline V gives CDR1 SGHTA, CDR2 FQGTGA. There are 17 residues in the CDR3. The CDR3 region is CASSPRTRKSSYNEQSF. The CDR3 bases are TGTGCCAGCAGCCCCCGAACAAGGAAGAGCTCCTACAATGAGCAGTCCTTC.

This chain connects TRBV27 to TRBJ1-4, with a weak D call TRBD1 (6 bases). Germline V lookup: CDR1 MNHEY, CDR2 SMNVEV (reference sequence). V was clipped by 5 bases and J by 10 bases, with 17 bases between them. CDR3 size: 14 residues. The CDR3 protein is CASSPRWTRGKLFF. CDR3 in DNA: TGTGCCAGCAGTCCTCGGTGGACCAGGGGAAAACTGTTTTTT.

This chain uses TRBV5-1 with TRBJ2-1; D remains unclear. Between the trimmed V and J ends, which lost 0 bases and 9 bases, there was a span of 13 bases. CDR1 and CDR2 from the germline V gene are SGHRS and YFSETQ. The CDR3 has 14 residues. CDR3 in DNA: TGCGCCAGCAGCTTGGCATCATCCGGCGGTGAGCAGTTCTTC. Encoded protein: CASSLASSGGEQFF.

CDR3 protein: CASSHSGENREQFF. The DNA of the CDR3 is TGTGCCAGCAGTCACTCAGGGGAAAACAGGGAGCAGTTCTTC. This chain connects TRBV5-4 to TRBJ2-1; TRBD1 might be the D (6 bases). Per the germline V gene, CDR1 is SGHNT and CDR2 is YYREEE (reference sequence). This CDR3 comprises 14 residues. V was clipped by 5 bases and J by 10 bases, with 19 bases between them. The full variable domain, completed using reference TRBV5-4 and TRBJ2-1, is ETGVTQSPTHLIKTRGQQVTLRCSSQSGHNTVSWYQQALGQGPQFIFQYYREEENGRGNFPPRFSGLQFPNYSSELNVNALELDDSALYLCASSHSGENREQFFGPGTRLTVL.

This clonotype came up a few times. The chain carries TRBV7-9 and TRBJ2-3, with D uncertain. Looked up from germline, CDR1 is SEHNR and CDR2 is FQNEAQ (reference sequence). The V end lost 1 base, the J end lost 1 base, and 9 bases lay between the germline ends. The CDR3 extends over 15 amino acids. Written as DNA, the CDR3 is TGTGCCAGCAGCTTAGTTAAACCGGGCACAGATACGCAGTATTTT. The encoded protein is CASSLVKPGTDTQYF.

V gene TRBV20-1 combines with J gene TRBJ2-7; 14 bases map to TRBD2. V trimming: 3 bases; J trimming: 5 bases; junction bases outside the gene matches: 6. The CDR3 has 15 amino acids. Germline loops: CDR1 DFQATT, CDR2 SNEGSKA (reference sequence). This CDR3 is CSARLGLAGVDEQYF. The CDR3 DNA reads TGCAGTGCTAGGTTGGGACTAGCGGGAGTAGACGAGCAGTACTTC.

This clonotype was counted many times. The chain employs TRBV28 and TRBJ2-7; 9 nucleotides align to TRBD2. The CDR3 runs to 19 residues. Germline V lookup: CDR1 MDHEN, CDR2 SYDVKM. V shed 6 bases and J 1 base; nucleotides not matched to a gene: 19. The CDR3 loop is CASSGVAGGQQGGSYEQYF. CDR3 DNA: TGTGCCAGCAGCGGGGTGGCGGGAGGGCAGCAGGGGGGATCCTACGAGCAGTACTTC. Combining the CDR3 with reference TRBV28 and TRBJ2-7 gives the whole variable domain DVKVTQSSRYLVKRTGEKVFLECVQDMDHENMFWYRQDPGLGLRLIYFSYDVKMKEKGDIPEGYSVSREKKERFSLILESASTNQTSMYLCASSGVAGGQQGGSYEQYFGPGTRLTVT.

The chain has TRBV19 and TRBJ1-5; D unresolved. The CDR3 is 15 residues long. Trimming left V 7 bases short and J 3 bases short, with 16 bases between. Germline CDR1 reads LNHDA; CDR2 reads SQIVND (reference sequence). Here the CDR3 reads CASTKLREINQPQHF. The CDR3 nucleotides read TGTGCCAGTACCAAACTCCGGGAGATCAATCAGCCCCAGCATTTT.

This sequence joins TRBV2 and TRBJ1-4, with 8 bases lining up with TRBD1. V was pared by 4 bases and J by 1 base, with 5 bases of the junction left unmatched. CDR3 length: 16 amino acids. Germline CDR1 reads SNHLY; CDR2 reads FYNNEI. This CDR3 is CASSVTGVQTNEKLFF. For the CDR3, the DNA is TGTGCCAGCAGTGTGACAGGGGTGCAAACTAATGAAAAACTGTTTTTT.

Many counts were recorded for this clonotype. This chain links TRBV12-3 or TRBV12-4 with TRBJ1-5, with D tentatively TRBD1 (5 bases). The CDR3 is made up of 13 amino acids. Trimming took 6 bases from V and 2 from J, leaving 8 bases between them. The CDR3 bases are TGTGCCAGCAGCTTCAGGGGCAATCAGCCCCAGCATTTT. Its translation is CASSFRGNQPQHF.

This rearrangement joins TRBV11-2 to TRBJ2-4; D call uncertain. CDR1 is SGHAT and CDR2 is FQNNGV in the germline V gene. The germline V and J ends were trimmed by 0 bases and 0 bases, with 9 bases remaining between them. CDR3 length equals 16 residues. CDR3 sequence reads: CASSLDPYKAKNIQYF. In DNA form, the CDR3 reads TGTGCCAGCAGCTTAGATCCGTATAAAGCCAAAAACATTCAGTACTTC.

This clonotype was seen a few times. The rearrangement links TRBV30 to TRBJ2-2; TRBD2 agrees at 14 bases. This CDR3 is built from 18 residues. Looked up from germline, CDR1 is GTSNPN and CDR2 is SVGIG (reference sequence). The V gene end was trimmed by 0 bases and the J gene end by 5 bases; junction bases not matched to a gene: 8. The CDR3 region is CAWSVPGLAGVRTGELFF. Here the CDR3 DNA reads TGTGCCTGGAGTGTCCCGGGACTAGCGGGAGTGAGGACCGGGGAGCTGTTTTTT.

V and J are TRBV19 and TRBJ1-1, with 9 bases lining up with TRBD1. From germline, CDR1 is LNHDA and CDR2 SQIVND (reference sequence). There are 14 residues in the CDR3. The V segment lost 3 bases and the J segment 4 bases; nucleotides outside the gene matches: 3. The CDR3 reads CASSIGTGSTEAFF. As DNA, the CDR3 is TGTGCCAGTAGTATCGGGACAGGGTCCACTGAAGCTTTCTTT.

This clonotype was found many times. The chain employs TRBV27 and TRBJ2-1, with TRBD1 matching 7 bases. Germline assignment: CDR1 MNHEY and CDR2 SMNVEV (reference sequence). This CDR3 has 14 residues. V trimming: 1 base; J trimming: 5 bases; junction bases outside the gene matches: 2. In DNA form, the CDR3 reads TGTGCCAGCAGTTTATACAGGGGAAACAATGAGCAGTTCTTC. This encodes CASSLYRGNNEQFF.

At least ten counts were recorded for this clonotype. The CDR3 DNA reads as TGTGCCAGCAGCGCACAAACCACTGGACTAGCGGGAGTCAACGAGCAGTACTTC. Amino acid sequence: CASSAQTTGLAGVNEQYF. The V call is TRBV7-2, the J call TRBJ2-7; 13 bases are shared with TRBD2. The CDR3 runs to 18 residues. Germline assignment: CDR1 SGHTA and CDR2 FQGNSA. J lost 5 bases, V lost 5 bases, and 15 bases had no gene match. Full variable domain (missing parts from reference TRBV7-2 and TRBJ2-7): GAGVSQSPSNKVTEKGKDVELRCDPISGHTALYWYRQSLGQGLEFLIYFQGNSAPDKSGLPSDRFSAERTGGSVSTLTIQRTQQEDSAVYLCASSAQTTGLAGVNEQYFGPGTRLTVT.

The rearrangement links TRBV15 to TRBJ2-5; D gene ambiguous. Germline-derived CDR1 and CDR2 are LNHNV and YYDKDF (reference sequence). V dropped 8 bases and J dropped 4 bases, with 11 bases sitting between them. The CDR3 length is 12 residues. CDR3 DNA: TGTGCCACCTCCGGCAGGAGAGAGACCCAGTACTTC. It is translated as CATSGRRETQYF.

The table lists this clonotype with many counts. This sequence joins TRBV12-5 and TRBJ1-2, with 7 bases aligning to TRBD1. J gave up 5 bases and V 6 bases, and 3 bases lay outside the gene matches. This CDR3 comprises 12 residues. Germline V gene sequence: CDR1 LGHNT, CDR2 FRNRAP. In nucleotides, the CDR3 is TGTGCTAGTGGGGGACAGAGTTATGGCTACACCTTC. Translation: CASGGQSYGYTF. Full variable domain (rest looked up from reference TRBV12-5 and TRBJ1-2): DARVTQTPRHKVTEMGQEVTMRCQPILGHNTVFWYRQTMMQGLELLAYFRNRAPLDDSGMPKDRFSAEMPDATLATLKIQPSEPRDSAVYFCASGGQSYGYTFGSGTRLTVV.

Many counts were recorded for this clonotype. The chain joins TRBV20-1 to TRBJ2-3; 9 bases align to TRBD2. Trimming cost V 5 bases and J 2 bases; bases outside gene matches: 8. Germline CDR1 and CDR2: DFQATT and SNEGSKA (reference sequence). The CDR3 is 15 amino acids. CDR3 residues: CSARQREDPTDTQYF. The DNA for the CDR3 is TGCAGTGCTCGACAGCGGGAGGATCCCACAGATACGCAGTATTTT.

V gene TRBV18 combines with J gene TRBJ2-3; 15 nucleotides match TRBD2. The CDR3 is 18 residues long. Germline CDR1 reads KGHSH; CDR2 reads LQKENI. The V and J ends lost 5 bases and 3 bases, in that order; junction bases with no gene match: 9. The CDR3 DNA reads TGTGCCAGCTCATCCGGACTAGCGGGAGGGCCAGAGACAGATACGCAGTATTTT. This codes for CASSSGLAGGPETDTQYF.

A remark on this clonotype: A much more abundant neighbour one base away suggests this may be a read error. The rearrangement links TRBV5-1 to TRBJ2-3, with 7 bases fitting TRBD2. CDR1 is SGHRS, CDR2 YFSETQ, per germline. This CDR3 is 14 amino acids long. The CDR3 region has the DNA TGCGCCAGCGGCTTGCCGGGAGGAGGAGATACGCAGTATTTT. Its protein is CASGLPGGGDTQYF. Using reference TRBV5-1 and TRBJ2-3 for the parts outside the CDR3, the full variable domain is KAGVTQTPRYLIKTRGQQVTLSCSPISGHRSVSWYQQTPGQGLQFLFEYFSETQRNKGNFPGRFSGRQFSNSRSEMNVSTLELGDSALYLCASGLPGGGDTQYFGPGTRLTVL.